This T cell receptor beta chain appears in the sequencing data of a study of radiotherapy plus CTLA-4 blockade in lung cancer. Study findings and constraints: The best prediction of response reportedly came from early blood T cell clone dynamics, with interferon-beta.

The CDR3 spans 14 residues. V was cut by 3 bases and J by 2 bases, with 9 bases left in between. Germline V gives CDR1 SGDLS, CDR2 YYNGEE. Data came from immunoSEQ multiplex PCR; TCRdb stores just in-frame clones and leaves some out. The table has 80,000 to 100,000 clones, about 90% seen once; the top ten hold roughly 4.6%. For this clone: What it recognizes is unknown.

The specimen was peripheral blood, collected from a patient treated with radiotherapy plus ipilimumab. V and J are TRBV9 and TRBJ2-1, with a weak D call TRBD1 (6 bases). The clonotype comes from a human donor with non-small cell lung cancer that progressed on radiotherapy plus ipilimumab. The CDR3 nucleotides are TGTGCCAGCAGCGGGGGGCGGGCCTACAATGAGCAGTTCTTC. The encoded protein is CASSGGRAYNEQFF.